These 20 T cell receptor beta chains were all obtained from the same sample, sequenced in a study. MiXCR, run by TCRdb on the RT-PCR reads, gives a single entry per CDR3 protein. Here the sample spans almost 700,000 distinct CDR3 sequences, 14% being singletons. Sequencing was carried out using memory CD4+ T cells from blood. These receptors came from a female donor in good health, serving as a healthy control.

The genes are TRBV10-2 and TRBJ1-1; no reliable D call. The V and J ends lost 8 bases and 0 bases respectively, with 4 bases between them. The CDR3 is made up of 11 amino acids. Germline V gives CDR1 WSHSY, CDR2 SAAADI. The CDR3 loop is CASAVNTEAFF. CDR3 DNA sequence: TGCGCCAGCGCAGTGAACACTGAAGCTTTCTTT.

This clonotype was counted only a few times. The chain recombines TRBV6-5 with TRBJ2-3; D uncertain. The V end was cut by 5 bases, the J end by 1 base, with 13 bases between. The CDR3 loop spans 15 amino acids. Germline assignment: CDR1 MNHEY and CDR2 SVGAGI. DNA of the CDR3: TGTGCCAGCAGTAAAATCGAAGCTGGCACAGATACGCAGTATTTT. This gives the protein CASSKIEAGTDTQYF.

This clonotype turned up a few times. The chain uses TRBV12-3 or TRBV12-4 and TRBJ2-5, with 9 bases identical to TRBD2. This CDR3 region has 15 residues. Germline trimming cut 8 bases from V and 1 base from J; bases unmatched to any gene: 8. The CDR3 region has the DNA TGTGCCAGCGGTACTTCGACTAGCGGCCAAGAGACCCAGTACTTC. Residues: CASGTSTSGQETQYF.

This clonotype was seen a few times. The V and J genes are TRBV12-3 or TRBV12-4 and TRBJ1-1, with 7 nucleotides matching TRBD1. V trimming: 3 bases; J trimming: 0 bases; junction bases outside the gene matches: 1. The CDR3 is 14 amino acids. CDR3 in DNA: TGTGCCAGCAGTTTTGGGACAGTGAACACTGAAGCTTTCTTT. Amino acids: CASSFGTVNTEAFF.

The chain uses TRBV4-3 and TRBJ2-2; D ambiguous. Trimming took 0 bases from V and 7 from J, leaving 6 bases between them. The CDR3 length is 13 residues. CDR1 is LGHNA, CDR2 YSLEER, per germline. CDR3 in amino acids: CASSQDVGGELFF. The CDR3 DNA reads as TGCGCCAGCAGCCAAGATGTTGGCGGGGAGCTGTTTTTT.

This clonotype showed up just a few times. The chain employs TRBV7-9 and TRBJ1-1; 8 bases fit TRBD1. The CDR3 has 15 amino acids. Germline CDR1 SEHNR, CDR2 FQNEAQ (reference sequence). V shed 3 bases and J 1 base; nucleotides not matched to a gene: 4. The CDR3 region is CASSFTGGGNTEAFF. CDR3 in DNA: TGTGCCAGCAGCTTTACAGGGGGTGGGAACACTGAAGCTTTCTTT.

The rearrangement joins TRBV7-2 to TRBJ2-5; D assignment may be TRBD1 or TRBD2 (5 bases each). V lost 6 bases, J lost 4 bases, and 15 bases lay in between. In germline, CDR1 is SGHTA, CDR2 FQGNSA. There are 14 residues in the CDR3. CDR3 coding DNA: TGTGCCAGCAGTTCTTACTATGGGGGAGAGACCCAGTACTTC. This codes for CASSSYYGGETQYF.

In its sample, this clonotype was seen many times. The rearrangement links TRBV15 to TRBJ2-1; 7 bases match TRBD2. This CDR3 has 18 residues. Germline trimming cut 4 bases from V and 1 base from J; bases unmatched to any gene: 13. CDR1 is LNHNV and CDR2 is YYDKDF in the germline V gene (reference sequence). The CDR3 bases are TGTGCCACCAGCACCCGGAGAGGCGGGAGTGGGTCCTACAATGAGCAGTTCTTC. Translated: CATSTRRGGSGSYNEQFF.

The chain couples TRBV12-3 or TRBV12-4 to TRBJ1-2, with a possible D match to TRBD1 (6 bases). Trimming cost V 5 bases and J 8 bases, with 18 bases left between them. This CDR3 region has 14 residues. The CDR3 region is CASSPAGGPGGYTF. CDR3 coding DNA: TGTGCCAGCAGTCCGGCGGGGGGGCCCGGAGGCTACACCTTC.

V gene TRBV2 combines with J gene TRBJ2-1, with D maybe TRBD1 (7 bases). The V gene's germline CDR1 is SNHLY and CDR2 FYNNEI. CDR3 length: 15 residues. Trimming cost V 2 bases and J 6 bases, with 14 bases left between them. CDR3 loop: CASSERQGGGNEQFF. The CDR3 DNA follows: TGTGCCAGCAGTGAACGGCAGGGGGGAGGCAATGAGCAGTTCTTC.

This clonotype was seen ten or more times. The CDR3 is CASSAGGGMSYEQYF. CDR3 nucleotide sequence: TGTGCCAGCAGCGCGGGGGGGGGGATGTCCTACGAGCAGTACTTC. The chain links TRBV7-2 to TRBJ2-7, with 9 positions matching TRBD2. V shed 5 bases and J 1 base; nucleotides not matched to a gene: 6. CDR3 length equals 15 residues. Germline V gives CDR1 SGHTA, CDR2 FQGNSA.

As regards this clonotype: A much larger clone differs from this one at a single base, so this may be a read error. The chain joins TRBV6-2 or TRBV6-3 to TRBJ1-2; TRBD1 agrees at 8 bases. V was pared by 6 bases and J by 6 bases, with 12 bases of the junction left unmatched. CDR1 is MNHEY and CDR2 is SVGEGT in the germline V gene. The CDR3 length is 15 residues. The CDR3 loop is CASRDPGQGTDGYTF. CDR3 in DNA: TGTGCCAGCAGGGACCCTGGACAGGGAACCGATGGCTACACCTTC.

The chain has TRBV6-2 or TRBV6-3 and TRBJ2-7; the match to TRBD1 covers 7 bases. The germline CDR1 and CDR2 sequences are MNHEY and SVGEGT. The CDR3 sequence is 15 residues long. The V gene end was trimmed by 6 bases and the J gene end by 6 bases; junction bases not matched to a gene: 14. CDR3 protein: CASSPLGDRLSEQYF. Here the CDR3 DNA reads TGTGCCAGCAGCCCACTGGGGGACAGACTATCCGAGCAGTACTTC.

This clonotype was seen a handful of times. The chain recombines TRBV25-1 with TRBJ1-1; no definite D call. CDR1 MGHDK and CDR2 SYGVNS come from the germline V gene. The CDR3 is made up of 11 amino acids. Trimming took off 7 bases at V and 3 bases at J, with 6 bases between the two ends. The CDR3 region is CASIFYTEAFF. In DNA, the CDR3 is TGTGCCAGCATTTTTTACACTGAAGCTTTCTTT.

This clonotype was detected many times. The chain employs TRBV29-1 and TRBJ2-4; D is unresolved. The CDR3 has 11 residues. Deletions cut 0 bases from V and 4 bases from J, with 1 base between. The V gene's germline CDR1 is SQVTM and CDR2 ANQGSEA. DNA for the CDR3: TGCAGCGTTGAAGAGAAAAACATTCAGTACTTC. This encodes CSVEEKNIQYF.

This clonotype occurred a few times. The chain employs TRBV4-1 and TRBJ2-1; 7 bases fit TRBD2. Trimming removed 3 bases from V and 5 bases from J; junction bases left unmatched: 10. From germline, CDR1 is MGHRA and CDR2 YSYEKL. CDR3 size: 16 residues. CDR3 in amino acids: CASSQRADGTNNEQFF. Here the CDR3 DNA reads TGCGCCAGCAGCCAGAGGGCGGATGGGACTAACAATGAGCAGTTCTTC.

This clonotype turned up a few times. The chain carries TRBV24-1 and TRBJ2-1, with D perhaps TRBD2 (7 bases). V was trimmed by 2 bases and J by 6 bases, leaving 13 bases between them. The CDR3 totals 15 residues. The germline CDR1 and CDR2 sequences are KGHDR and SFDVKD. The CDR3 spells CATSDSGGAGNEQFF. In DNA, the CDR3 is TGTGCCACCAGTGATTCGGGGGGCGCTGGCAATGAGCAGTTCTTC.

This clonotype was counted ten times or more. The chain combines TRBV2 with TRBJ2-3; 7 positions agree with TRBD2. This CDR3 has 14 amino acids. The V segment lost 5 bases and the J segment 0 bases; nucleotides outside the gene matches: 2. CDR1 is SNHLY, CDR2 FYNNEI, per germline. The CDR3 sequence: CASSRGSSTDTQYF. CDR3 nucleotide sequence: TGTGCCAGCAGTCGCGGGAGTAGCACAGATACGCAGTATTTT.

In this sample, this clonotype turned up a few times. This chain joins TRBV7-2 and TRBJ1-2; D gene ambiguous. The CDR3 is made up of 15 amino acids. Germline CDR1 is SGHTA and CDR2 is FQGNSA. V lost 7 bases and J lost 8, with 23 bases in between. The CDR3 coding sequence is TGTGCCAGCATTGAAAGCCAAGGTCGCGCGTCAGGCTACACCTTC. Protein product: CASIESQGRASGYTF.

This clonotype was counted ten times or more. The chain carries TRBV7-2 and TRBJ2-1; 8 bases are a match to TRBD1. The CDR3 is 15 residues long. The germline gives CDR1 SGHTA, CDR2 FQGNSA. V was clipped by 0 bases and J by 12 bases; unmatched bases: 10. The CDR3 sequence: CASSLARGQGSVQFF. CDR3 coding DNA: TGTGCCAGCAGCTTAGCTCGAGGACAGGGAAGTGTGCAGTTCTTC.